The 19 T cell receptor beta chains in this list originate from one sample, sequenced in a study of T cell responses to AZD1222 COVID-19 vaccine. Repertoires were generated with immunoSEQ multiplex PCR, while TCRdb's copy carries only in-frame clones and drops some. Among fewer than 90,000 clones listed, about 88% were seen once. Source: peripheral blood, taken 28 days after the second AZD1222 dose. The receptors were sampled from an adult who received the AZD1222 COVID-19 vaccine.

This chain joins TRBV12-3 or TRBV12-4 and TRBJ1-2; the D gene is possibly TRBD1 (5 bases). This CDR3 contains 12 residues. V was shortened by 7 bases and J by 8 bases, with 14 bases between the two germline ends. The CDR3 spells CASIQGVGGYTF. For the CDR3, the DNA is TGTGCCAGCATCCAGGGAGTGGGCGGCTACACCTTC.

The gene calls are TRBV6-4 and TRBJ2-3; 9 bases match TRBD2. V lost 3 bases to trimming and J lost 4 bases; unmatched junction nucleotides: 2. This CDR3 spans 14 amino acids. Germline CDR1 and CDR2: MRHNA and SNTAGT. The CDR3 loop reads CASSERGGPDTQYF. The CDR3 region has the DNA TGTGCCAGCAGTGAGCGGGGGGGCCCAGATACGCAGTATTTT.

This chain uses TRBV11-2 with TRBJ2-7; possibly TRBD1 for D (5 bases). The CDR3 consists of 15 residues. Germline V CDR1 and CDR2: SGHAT, FQNNGV. Trimming cost V 1 base and J 3 bases, with 13 bases left between them. In DNA form, the CDR3 reads TGTGCCAGCAGCTTAGTAGGTTCAGGGTACTACGAGCAGTACTTC. It specifies CASSLVGSGYYEQYF. The full variable domain, in which reference TRBV11-2 and TRBJ2-7 provide the parts outside the CDR3, is EAGVAQSPRYKIIEKRQSVAFWCNPISGHATLYWYQQILGQGPKLLIQFQNNGVVDDSQLPKDRFSAERLKGVDSTLKIQPAKLEDSAVYLCASSLVGSGYYEQYFGPGTRLTVT.

The rearrangement joins TRBV30 to TRBJ1-2; TRBD1 is a possible D gene (6 bases). This CDR3 has 11 residues. From germline, CDR1 is GTSNPN and CDR2 SVGIG (reference sequence). V was trimmed by 6 bases and J by 6 bases, leaving 11 bases between them. CDR3 nucleotides: TGTGCCTGCCGGGACATAAATGGCTACACCTTC. Translation: CACRDINGYTF. The complete variable domain, with remaining parts taken from reference TRBV30 and TRBJ1-2, reads SQTIHQWPATLVQPVGSPLSLECTVEGTSNPNLYWYRQAAGRGLQLLFYSVGIGQISSEVPQNLSASRPQDRQFILSSKKLLLSDSGFYLCACRDINGYTFGSGTRLTVV.

This clone was seen only once. The CDR3, as DNA: TGTGCCAGCAGCTTAGACAGATCTGTTCCGGACCGAAACACCATATATTTT. The encoded protein is CASSLDRSVPDRNTIYF. The J gene is TRBJ1-3, the V gene TRBV11-3; D is ambiguous. CDR3 length: 17 amino acids. The V end lost 0 bases, the J end lost 5 bases, and 17 bases lay between the germline ends. Germline CDR1 reads SGHNT; CDR2 reads YENEEA.

For the CDR3, the DNA is TGTGCCAGCTCACCCCAGGGGGGTAACACTGAAGCTTTCTTT. Translating it yields CASSPQGGNTEAFF. The chain couples TRBV18 to TRBJ1-1; 7 positions match TRBD1. Germline V gene sequence: CDR1 KGHSH, CDR2 LQKENI. V gave up 3 bases and J gave up 2 bases; unmatched junction bases: 3. This CDR3 region has 14 residues. Full variable domain (remainder filled in from reference TRBV18 and TRBJ1-1): NAGVMQNPRHLVRRRGQEARLRCSPMKGHSHVYWYRQLPEEGLKFMVYLQKENIIDESGMPKERFSAEFPKEGPSILRIQQVVRGDSAAYFCASSPQGGNTEAFFGQGTRLTVV.

This clone appeared a single time. The chain links TRBV28 to TRBJ2-3; 11 nucleotides line up with TRBD2. The J segment lost 2 bases and the V segment lost 7 bases, leaving 2 bases of the junction unmatched. The CDR3 is 14 residues long. CDR1 is MDHEN and CDR2 is SYDVKM in the germline V gene. The CDR3 spells CASIAGGPTDTQYF. The CDR3 DNA sequence: TGTGCCAGCATAGCGGGGGGGCCCACAGATACGCAGTATTTT.

The genes are TRBV6-5 and TRBJ1-1, with no clear D. This CDR3 contains 16 residues. Germline V gene sequence: CDR1 MNHEY, CDR2 SVGAGI. Trimming cost V 4 bases and J 0 bases, with 15 bases left between them. The CDR3 nucleotides read TGTGCCAGCAGTTCTAACGCGGGGAGAATGAACACTGAAGCTTTCTTT. It specifies CASSSNAGRMNTEAFF.

V is TRBV24-1 and J is TRBJ1-1; 9 positions match TRBD1. This CDR3 is built from 15 residues. The germline gives CDR1 KGHDR, CDR2 SFDVKD. J lost 7 bases, V lost 6 bases, and 11 bases had no gene match. CDR3 loop: CATSNGGTGRDEAFF. For the CDR3, the DNA is TGTGCCACCAGTAATGGGGGGACAGGGAGGGATGAAGCTTTCTTT.

The rearrangement joins TRBV10-3 to TRBJ1-4; D unresolved. Per germline, CDR1 ENHRY and CDR2 SYGVKD. This CDR3 has 16 amino acids. V was pared by 5 bases and J by 2 bases, with 15 bases between. The CDR3: CAISTGVSRTNEKLFF. The CDR3 nucleotides read TGTGCCATCAGTACCGGGGTTAGTAGGACTAATGAAAAACTGTTTTTT.

This chain links TRBV15 with TRBJ2-2, with D possibly called TRBD1 or TRBD2 (6 bases each). Between the trimmed V and J ends, which lost 1 base and 6 bases, there was a span of 9 bases. The CDR3 loop spans 14 amino acids. The germline V gene has CDR1 LNHNV and CDR2 YYDKDF (reference sequence). The CDR3 sequence is CATSRVRGPGELFF. The CDR3 DNA reads as TGTGCCACCAGCAGAGTTCGGGGGCCCGGGGAGCTGTTTTTT.

V and J are TRBV11-2 and TRBJ2-1; tentatively, D is TRBD2 (5 bases). The CDR3 has 16 residues. Germline assignment: CDR1 SGHAT and CDR2 FQNNGV. The germline V and J ends were trimmed by 2 bases and 7 bases, with 18 bases remaining between them. The chain's CDR3 is CASSLYPISVGNEQFF. The CDR3 bases are TGTGCCAGCAGCTTATACCCTATTAGCGTCGGGAATGAGCAGTTCTTC.

For the CDR3, the DNA is TGTGCCAGCAGCTTGATCGATGAGCAGTTCTTC. Translation gives CASSLIDEQFF. The V call is TRBV5-4, the J call TRBJ2-1, with D unclear. Germline V gene lookup returns CDR1 SGHNT and CDR2 YYREEE (reference sequence). V was cut by 1 base and J by 8 bases, with 4 bases left in between. There are 11 residues in the CDR3.

The V and J genes are TRBV12-3 or TRBV12-4 and TRBJ2-1, with D tentatively TRBD1 (6 bases). This CDR3 has 11 residues. V was shortened by 6 bases and J by 6 bases, with 6 bases between the two germline ends. The CDR3 coding sequence is TGTGCCAGCAGACAGGGCAATGAGCAGTTCTTC. Amino acids: CASRQGNEQFF.

This chain connects TRBV7-3 to TRBJ1-5; 7 bases are shared with TRBD1. J lost 3 bases, V lost 1 base, and 3 bases had no gene match. This CDR3 spans 15 amino acids. The germline V gene has CDR1 SGHTA and CDR2 FQGTGA. The CDR3, as DNA: TGTGCCAGCAGCTTAAGACAGGGCAACAATCAGCCCCAGCATTTT. Translated, it gives CASSLRQGNNQPQHF. The complete variable domain, with remaining parts taken from reference TRBV7-3 and TRBJ1-5, reads GAGVSQTPSNKVTEKGKYVELRCDPISGHTALYWYRQSLGQGPEFLIYFQGTGAADDSGLPNDRFFAVRPEGSVSTLKIQRTERGDSAVYLCASSLRQGNNQPQHFGDGTRLSIL.

This chain joins TRBV11-1 and TRBJ1-1; no firm D call. Germline loops: CDR1 SGHAT, CDR2 FQDESV (reference sequence). The CDR3 extends over 16 amino acids. V was cut by 1 base and J by 1 base, with 13 bases left in between. CDR3 sequence: CASSLEGGRTNTEAFF. CDR3 nucleotides: TGTGCCAGCAGCTTAGAGGGTGGCAGGACGAACACTGAAGCTTTCTTT.

V is TRBV6-1 and J is TRBJ2-2; 8 nucleotides line up with TRBD2. The CDR3 sequence is 18 residues long. Germline CDR1 MNHNS, CDR2 SASEGT. Losses at the gene ends were 0 bases for V and 2 bases for J; bases not matched to a gene: 8. The CDR3 DNA sequence: TGTGCCAGCAGTGAAGCGGGTTGGCTAGCGGGTAACACCGGGGAGCTGTTTTTT. Encoded protein: CASSEAGWLAGNTGELFF.

The genes are TRBV4-1 and TRBJ1-1, with D unresolved. Trimming took 0 bases from V and 5 from J, leaving 4 bases between them. Germline V gene data show CDR1 as MGHRA and CDR2 as YSYEKL. The CDR3 has 12 amino acids. Written as DNA, the CDR3 is TGCGCCAGCAGCCAAGATCTGACTGAAGCTTTCTTT. It encodes CASSQDLTEAFF.

This chain connects TRBV27 to TRBJ1-4, with D tentatively TRBD1 (5 bases). V lost 2 bases and J 5 bases, leaving 12 bases between the germline ends. The V gene's germline CDR1 is MNHEY and CDR2 SMNVEV (reference sequence). CDR3 length: 15 amino acids. The DNA of the CDR3 is TGTGCCAGCAGTTTAGGCGGGGGTCCGAATGAAAAACTGTTTTTT. Protein product: CASSLGGGPNEKLFF. Filled out from reference TRBV27 and TRBJ1-4, the complete variable domain reads EAQVTQNPRYLITVTGKKLTVTCSQNMNHEYMSWYRQDPGLGLRQIYYSMNVEVTDKGDVPEGYKVSRKEKRNFPLILESPSPNQTSLYFCASSLGGGPNEKLFFGSGTQLSVL.